This TCR beta chain is drawn from a study of cytomegalovirus exposure and HLA in healthy donors (dated 2017 in TCRdb). Regarding the complete study: According to a later analysis, one platform produced both the roughly 130 validation repertoires and the 700 or so repertoires of the first cohort. The aim of the study was to test whether cataloging public T cell receptors could identify signatures of past pathogen exposure. In addition to the first cohort of approximately 650 subjects, a separate validation cohort of over 90 different subjects was used. High-throughput TCR immunosequencing, statistical association of individual TCRs with disease status, and machine learning were combined to predict cytomegalovirus infection status. Results and caveats for the whole study, not just this receptor: The validation cohort had no HLA typing available for a later analysis, so co-occurrence within that cohort was assessed over all 120 or so repertoires. Of the cluster scores, around 95% were above 0 in a later analysis, which found that TCRs clustered in the first cohort also tended to co-occur in the 95 to 150 validation repertoires. The authors suggested that the approach could potentially be generalized to other disease states and immunological phenotypes. Cytomegalovirus status was reported to be diagnosed by the classifier with high specificity and sensitivity in both the original and validation cohorts. In the study, about 150 TCR beta chains were listed as associated with cytomegalovirus. While some public TCRs were present in many individuals, most TCR sequences turned up only very rarely across donors. In vitro tests confirmed that a few of the cytomegalovirus-associated TCR beta chains recognize cytomegalovirus antigens.

As for this clone: The antigen it binds to is not known. It has no much larger one-base neighbor in the sample; base qualities were not kept.

Looking up the germline V gene yields CDR1 MGHDK and CDR2 SYGVNS. V and J lose 5 bases and 0 bases, and a span of 14 bases separates them. The CDR3, from cysteine to phenylalanine, totals 17 residues. Here the CDR3 DNA is all that survives: 51 bases in frame from base 1. The donors were included in the validation cohort of over a hundred subjects, a group kept apart from the approximately 690-subject first cohort. Libraries came from the immunoSEQ multiplex PCR assay. Per the authors' processing: A statistical classification framework was built to diagnose cytomegalovirus status from the catalog of TCR beta chain sequences. What TCRdb holds here is the immuneACCESS table cut down to in-frame rearrangements. Part of the clones is not present; checked against another copy, under half of the missing clones reflect an unresolved V gene, and the others are unexplained. V and J calls and clone size are given by that table; D and trimming were obtained from the DNA. Across this sample there are tens of thousands of clones, with around 97% seen only once. About 1.5% of the sample is taken by the ten largest.

Sequenced: PBMCs. This clonotype was obtained from a woman younger than 30 in good health and CMV-seropositive. In this chain, TRBV25-1 is recombined with TRBJ2-6; no D gene can be assigned with confidence. Read as DNA, the sequence is TGTGCCAGCAGTAGTGGTCCGCCGCGCTCTGGGGCCAACGTCCTGACTTTC. Its product reads: CASSSGPPRSGANVLTF. Full variable domain (CDR3 extended with the reference TRBV25-1 and TRBJ2-6 proteins): EADIYQTPRYLVIGTGKKITLECSQTMGHDKMYWYQQDPGMELHLIHYSYGVNSTEKGDLSSESTVSRIRTEHFPLTLESARPSHTSQYLCASSSGPPRSGANVLTFGAGSRLTVL.